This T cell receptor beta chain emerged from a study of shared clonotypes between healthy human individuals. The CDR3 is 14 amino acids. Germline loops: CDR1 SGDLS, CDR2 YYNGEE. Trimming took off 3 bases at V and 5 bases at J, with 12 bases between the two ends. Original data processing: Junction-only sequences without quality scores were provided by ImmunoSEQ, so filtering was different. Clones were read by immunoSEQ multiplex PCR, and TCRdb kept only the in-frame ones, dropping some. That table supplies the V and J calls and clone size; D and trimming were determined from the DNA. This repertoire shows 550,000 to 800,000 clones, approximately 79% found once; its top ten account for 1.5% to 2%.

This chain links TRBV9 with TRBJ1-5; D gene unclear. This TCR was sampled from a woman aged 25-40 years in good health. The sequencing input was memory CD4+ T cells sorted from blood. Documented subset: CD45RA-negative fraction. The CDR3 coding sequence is TGTGCCAGCAGCGGCCCTAGTCCTGATCAGCCCCAGCATTTT. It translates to CASSGPSPDQPQHF.